The rows below give T cell receptor beta chains drawn from one sample of a study of blood T cell repertoires in COVID-19. Method: immunoSEQ multiplex PCR; TCRdb's copy keeps in-frame clones and lacks some. The table records 140,000 to 150,000 clones, over 80% of them present only once. The sample consisted of peripheral blood. The receptors stem from a woman in her fifties or sixties with acute or convalescent COVID-19. Both conserved end residues are part of each CDR3. The D gene is left open where the match is weak. Expanded clones are given a class, and other clones once, few, many or no size at all.

TRBV29-1	.	TRBJ2-4	TRBD1	TGCAGCGCCTCCAACAGGGGGACAGCCAAAAACATTCAGTACTTC	CSASNRGTAKNIQYF
TRBV11-2	.	TRBJ1-4	.	TGTGCCAGCAGCTTCCGGACAGCTGAAAAACTGTTTTTT	CASSFRTAEKLFF
TRBV7-3	.	TRBJ2-5	.	TGTGCCAGCAGCCCGAACAGGGTGGGGGAGACCCAGTACTTC	CASSPNRVGETQYF
TRBV15	.	TRBJ1-5	TRBD1	TGTGCCACCAGCAGAGCCACAGGGGGCCGGCAGCCCCAGCATTTT	CATSRATGGRQPQHF
TRBV2	.	TRBJ2-7	TRBD2	TGTGCCAGCAGTGTTTATTCGGCTAGCGGGGGGGTCACAATGTCCTACGAGCAGTACTTC	CASSVYSASGGVTMSYEQYF
TRBV20-1	.	TRBJ1-5	TRBD1	TGCAGTGCTAGTGGACAGGGGGGCAATCAGCCCCAGCATTTT	CSASGQGGNQPQHF
TRBV27	.	TRBJ2-7	.	TGTGCCAGCACCAACGGTTACGAGCAGTACTTC	CASTNGYEQYF
TRBV24-1	.	TRBJ1-1	TRBD1	TGTGCCACCAGAGACCGGGACAGTTACACTGAAGCTTTCTTT	CATRDRDSYTEAFF
TRBV5-4	.	TRBJ2-7	TRBD1	TGTGCCAGCAGCTTACCGGGACAGGGGTGGAACGAGCAGTACTTC	CASSLPGQGWNEQYF
TRBV20-1	.	TRBJ1-1	.	TGCAGTGCTAGTTTTTTCCAGGGGAACACTGAAGCTTTCTTT	CSASFFQGNTEAFF
TRBV27	.	TRBJ1-6	.	TGTGCCAGCAGTTTATCGCGGGGATATAATTCACCCCTCCACTTT	CASSLSRGYNSPLHF
TRBV30	.	TRBJ2-7	TRBD2	TGTGCCTGGAGTGTATCGGGGGGGGTCTACGAGCAGTACTTC	CAWSVSGGVYEQYF
TRBV5-1	.	TRBJ2-3	TRBD2	TGCGCCAGCAGCTGGAGCGGGGGGGTAGAGGATACGCAGTATTTT	CASSWSGGVEDTQYF
TRBV5-1	few	TRBJ2-2	.	TGCGCCAGCAGCTTGGTAGAGGCTAACACCGGGGAGCTGTTTTTT	CASSLVEANTGELFF
TRBV7-3	.	TRBJ2-3	.	TGTGCCAGCAGCCCAGGGGACCCAGATACGCAGTATTTT	CASSPGDPDTQYF
TRBV3-1/TRBV3-2	.	TRBJ2-1	.	TGTGCCAGCAGCCAAGGGTCGGGCGGGGAGCAGTTCTTC	CASSQGSGGEQFF
TRBV13	.	TRBJ1-6	TRBD1	TGTGCCAGCAGCCACAGGGGTAATTCACCCCTCCACTTT	CASSHRGNSPLHF
TRBV5-1	.	TRBJ2-3	.	TGCGCCAGCAGCTTGGACAGGGCGGTAGATACGCAGTATTTT	CASSLDRAVDTQYF
TRBV5-1	few	TRBJ1-1	TRBD1	TGCGCCAGCAGCTCTGGACAGGGACTACTAGCTTTCTTT	CASSSGQGLLAFF
TRBV6-5	.	TRBJ1-6	TRBD1	TGTGCCAGCAGTTTCCGGGACAGGGGTAATTCACCCCTCCACTTT	CASSFRDRGNSPLHF
TRBV12-3/TRBV12-4	.	TRBJ1-1	.	TGTGCCAGCGGGCAGAACACTGAAGCTTTCTTT	CASGQNTEAFF
TRBV7-8	.	TRBJ2-1	TRBD2	TGTGCCAGCAGCCCCCGGGTCCCCCAGCGGGGGGTGTACAATGAGCAGTTCTTC	CASSPRVPQRGVYNEQFF
TRBV7-8	once	TRBJ2-7	TRBD2	TGTGCCAGCAGCGGCGCGGGACTAGCGGGAGGCAGCTACGAGCAGTACTTC	CASSGAGLAGGSYEQYF
TRBV30	.	TRBJ1-2	.	TGTGCCTGGACCAGGGAAGGGAACTATGGCTACACCTTC	CAWTREGNYGYTF
TRBV5-1	.	TRBJ2-3	TRBD2	TGCGCCAGCAGCTTTGTAGCGGGGGGCGGGGGCACAGATACGCAGTATTTT	CASSFVAGGGGTDTQYF
TRBV24-1	.	TRBJ2-2	TRBD2	TGTGCCACCAGTGATTATGGGGGACTAGCGGATAACACCGGGGAGCTGTTTTTT	CATSDYGGLADNTGELFF
TRBV12-3/TRBV12-4	.	TRBJ2-2	.	TGTGCCAGCACCCTTGCGTTAGGGGAGCTGTTTTTT	CASTLALGELFF
TRBV20-1	once	TRBJ2-7	.	TGCAGTGCTAGTCTCGGGGCCTACGAGCAGTACTTC	CSASLGAYEQYF
TRBV11-3	few	TRBJ1-1	.	TGTGCCAGCAGCTTAGGGGGGGAGACTGAAGCTTTCTTT	CASSLGGETEAFF
TRBV6-5	.	TRBJ1-6	.	TGTGCCACCCACAGGGCCAATTCACCCCTCCACTTT	CATHRANSPLHF
TRBV6-5	.	TRBJ1-2	.	TGTGCCAGCAGGGCAACCGGGGTCCGAGGCTACACCTTC	CASRATGVRGYTF
TRBV6-1	.	TRBJ2-1	TRBD2	TGTGCCAGCAGTGAATTCCAAGGCACTAGCGGGAGGGATGAGCAGTTCTTC	CASSEFQGTSGRDEQFF
TRBV9	.	TRBJ1-6	TRBD1	TGTGCCAGCAGCGTACGACAGGGGGCGGATAATTCACCCCTCCACTTT	CASSVRQGADNSPLHF
TRBV11-3	.	TRBJ2-3	.	TGTGCCAGCAGCCCGGGTCCGTGGGGCACAGATACGCAGTATTTT	CASSPGPWGTDTQYF
TRBV10-1	.	TRBJ2-1	.	TGCGCCAGCAGTCCCCGGGGGACCTACAATGAGCAGTTCTTC	CASSPRGTYNEQFF
TRBV7-9	.	TRBJ1-5	TRBD1	TGTGCCAGCAGCCAGACAGGGCGGGGCAATCAGCCCCAGCATTTT	CASSQTGRGNQPQHF
TRBV6-6	.	TRBJ2-3	.	TGTGCCAGCACCCTCCCCCGAGGGGGGGGCACAGATACGCAGTATTTT	CASTLPRGGGTDTQYF
TRBV19	.	TRBJ2-3	TRBD2	TGTGCCAGTAGGTCTAGCGGGTCCCCCACAGATACGCAGTATTTT	CASRSSGSPTDTQYF
TRBV4-1	.	TRBJ2-7	.	TGCGCCAGCAGCCAAGACCAGGGGCCCTCCTACGAGCAGTACTTC	CASSQDQGPSYEQYF
TRBV7-3	.	TRBJ2-3	TRBD2	TGTGCCAGCAGCATGGGACTAGCGGGAGTTGCAGATACGCAGTATTTT	CASSMGLAGVADTQYF
TRBV6-5	.	TRBJ2-1	.	TGTGCCAGCAGCTCATGGGGTTGGGGCGAGCAGTTCTTC	CASSSWGWGEQFF
TRBV5-4	few	TRBJ2-2	.	TGTGCCAGCAGCTTAAAACAGACGAACACCGGGGAGCTGTTTTTT	CASSLKQTNTGELFF
TRBV10-3	once	TRBJ1-1	.	TGTGCCATCAGTGCTAGGACAGTAAGCACTGAAGCTTTCTTT	CAISARTVSTEAFF
TRBV15	.	TRBJ2-3	TRBD1	TGTGCCACCAGCACGGGACAGGGGAACACAGATACGCAGTATTTT	CATSTGQGNTDTQYF
TRBV6-5	.	TRBJ1-1	.	TGTGCCAGCGAGGGATACACTGAAGCTTTCTTT	CASEGYTEAFF
TRBV29-1	few	TRBJ1-2	TRBD1	TGCAGCGTTGCAGCAGGGGGCAGGGATGGCTACACCTTC	CSVAAGGRDGYTF